Below are 15 T cell receptor beta chains sequenced from a single sample in a study of T cell changes during pregnancy in multiple sclerosis. Profiling relied on immunoSEQ multiplex PCR, and the TCRdb table lists in-frame clones only, not all of them. The data hold 35,000 to 45,000 clones, with roughly 87% observed a single time. This specimen consisted of CD4+ T cells from peripheral blood mononuclear cells, obtained after pregnancy. The source of these receptors is a female donor in good health, enrolled as a control in a pregnancy study.

This clone was seen just once. The rearrangement joins TRBV7-2 to TRBJ2-5; TRBD1 is a possible D gene (6 bases). The CDR3 totals 14 residues. The germline V gene has CDR1 SGHTA and CDR2 FQGNSA. V gave up 1 base and J gave up 4 bases, with 10 bases separating them. The CDR3 coding sequence is TGTGCCAGCAGCTTAGGGTACAGGGCAGAGACCCAGTACTTC. Amino acid sequence: CASSLGYRAETQYF. Drawing the rest from reference TRBV7-2 and TRBJ2-5, the complete variable domain is GAGVSQSPSNKVTEKGKDVELRCDPISGHTALYWYRQSLGQGLEFLIYFQGNSAPDKSGLPSDRFSAERTGGSVSTLTIQRTQQEDSAVYLCASSLGYRAETQYFGPGTRLLVL.

The V call is TRBV5-4, the J call TRBJ1-5; 9 bases map to TRBD1. V was pared by 4 bases and J by 3 bases, with 8 bases of the junction left unmatched. Germline V gives CDR1 SGHNT, CDR2 YYREEE (reference sequence). The CDR3 consists of 16 residues. The CDR3 sequence is CASSTTGTGINQPQHF. In nucleotides, the CDR3 is TGTGCCAGCAGCACTACCGGGACAGGGATCAATCAGCCCCAGCATTTT.

The chain joins TRBV5-4 to TRBJ1-2, with a tentative D call TRBD1 (6 bases). The CDR3 has 13 amino acids. Per the germline V gene, CDR1 is SGHNT and CDR2 is YYREEE (reference sequence). V was cut by 3 bases and J by 8 bases, with 14 bases left in between. The CDR3 protein is CASSSNPGEGYTF. The DNA for the CDR3 is TGTGCCAGCAGCTCGAACCCAGGGGAAGGCTACACCTTC.

V usage is TRBV7-6 and J usage is TRBJ1-3; a weak D match, TRBD1 (5 bases). The length of the CDR3 is 12 residues. Germline CDR1 and CDR2: SGHVS and FNYEAQ. V shed 5 bases and J shed 8 bases, with 10 bases lying between them. The CDR3: CASSGALDTIYF. The DNA for the CDR3 is TGTGCCAGCAGCGGGGCCCTTGACACCATATATTTT.

V usage is TRBV18 and J usage is TRBJ1-2; 7 bases agree with TRBD1. The CDR3 runs to 14 residues. V shed 6 bases and J 5 bases; nucleotides not matched to a gene: 9. The germline V gene encodes CDR1 KGHSH and CDR2 LQKENI. The CDR3 DNA is TGTGCCAGCTCTCGCCGGGACAGCGGATATGGCTACACCTTC. It codes for CASSRRDSGYGYTF.

This sequence joins TRBV5-6 and TRBJ2-7, with D perhaps TRBD2 (5 bases). V shed 1 base and J shed 2 bases, with 16 bases lying between them. The CDR3 consists of 16 residues. Looked up from germline, CDR1 is SGHDT and CDR2 is YYEEEE. CDR3 sequence: CASSLNGVGSAYEQYF. The DNA for the CDR3 is TGTGCCAGCAGCTTGAACGGGGTGGGGTCGGCCTACGAGCAGTACTTC. The complete variable domain, with remaining parts taken from reference TRBV5-6 and TRBJ2-7, reads DAGVTQSPTHLIKTRGQQVTLRCSPKSGHDTVSWYQQALGQGPQFIFQYYEEEERQRGNFPDRFSGHQFPNYSSELNVNALLLGDSALYLCASSLNGVGSAYEQYFGPGTRLTVT.

V is TRBV5-4 and J is TRBJ2-7; tentative D call: TRBD1 (6 bases). Trimming removed 6 bases from V and 2 bases from J, with 12 bases in between. Germline V lookup: CDR1 SGHNT, CDR2 YYREEE (reference sequence). The CDR3 is 13 residues long. The CDR3 bases are TGTGCCAGCACCTCAGGGGTTACCTACGAGCAGTACTTC. It is translated as CASTSGVTYEQYF.

The rearrangement links TRBV5-4 to TRBJ1-6; a weak D match, TRBD1 (5 bases). Trimming removed 0 bases from V and 5 bases from J, with 9 bases in between. CDR3 length equals 15 residues. The germline CDR1 and CDR2 sequences are SGHNT and YYREEE (reference sequence). The CDR3 here is CASSLAQGNNSPLHF. CDR3 nucleotides: TGTGCCAGCAGCTTGGCGCAGGGTAATAATTCACCCCTCCACTTT. Filled out from reference TRBV5-4 and TRBJ1-6, the complete variable domain reads ETGVTQSPTHLIKTRGQQVTLRCSSQSGHNTVSWYQQALGQGPQFIFQYYREEENGRGNFPPRFSGLQFPNYSSELNVNALELDDSALYLCASSLAQGNNSPLHFGNGTRLTVT.

This sequence joins TRBV27 and TRBJ1-1, with D perhaps TRBD1 (5 bases). CDR1 is MNHEY, CDR2 SMNVEV, per germline (reference sequence). This CDR3 spans 17 amino acids. V gave up 3 bases and J gave up 1 base, with 18 bases separating them. The CDR3 spells CASSFLGRVGRNTEAFF. In DNA form, the CDR3 reads TGTGCCAGCAGTTTTCTCGGCAGGGTTGGTAGGAACACTGAAGCTTTCTTT.

The chain joins TRBV5-4 to TRBJ2-5, with 12 nucleotides matching TRBD2. V lost 4 bases, J lost 2 bases, and 9 bases stayed unmatched. Germline V lookup: CDR1 SGHNT, CDR2 YYREEE (reference sequence). The CDR3 consists of 17 residues. This chain's CDR3 is CASSRPGLAGSQETQYF. CDR3 nucleotide sequence: TGTGCCAGCAGCCGCCCCGGACTAGCGGGGAGTCAAGAGACCCAGTACTTC.

The gene calls are TRBV7-8 and TRBJ2-2; 9 nucleotides agree with TRBD2. Germline trimming cut 4 bases from V and 5 bases from J; bases unmatched to any gene: 8. Per germline, CDR1 SGHVS and CDR2 FQNEAQ. CDR3 length equals 16 residues. The CDR3 loop reads CASSYLAGVGTGELFF. The CDR3 bases are TGTGCCAGCAGCTATTTAGCGGGAGTCGGAACCGGGGAGCTGTTTTTT.

The chain couples TRBV11-2 to TRBJ2-1, with 7 bases lining up with TRBD2. The V gene's germline CDR1 is SGHAT and CDR2 FQNNGV. This CDR3 contains 18 residues. J was trimmed by 1 base and V by 1 base; bases with no gene match: 10. The CDR3 spells CASSLGPSGIGSYNEQFF. The CDR3, as DNA: TGTGCCAGCAGCTTAGGGCCCAGCGGGATTGGGTCCTACAATGAGCAGTTCTTC.

The chain links TRBV5-1 to TRBJ2-5, with TRBD2 as a possible D gene (6 bases). The V end lost 4 bases, the J end lost 5 bases, and 24 bases lay between the germline ends. The germline CDR1 and CDR2 sequences are SGHRS and YFSETQ. The CDR3 is made up of 17 amino acids. As DNA, the CDR3 is TGCGCCAGCAGCAACGGTAGGGCGCGGGGTAAAGGGGAGACCCAGTACTTC. Protein: CASSNGRARGKGETQYF.

A single count supports this clone. The CDR3 here is CGAFRGTTGNTIYF. The CDR3 coding sequence is TGCGGGGCATTTAGGGGAACAACTGGAAACACCATATATTTT. J is TRBJ1-3 and V is TRBV29-1, with a possible D match to TRBD1 (5 bases). The CDR3 is made up of 14 amino acids. Germline values: CDR1 SQVTM, CDR2 ANQGSEA.

The chain employs TRBV6-5 and TRBJ2-1, with 8 bases lining up with TRBD1. Germline V lookup: CDR1 MNHEY, CDR2 SVGAGI. This CDR3 spans 15 amino acids. V shed 6 bases and J 5 bases; nucleotides not matched to a gene: 9. CDR3 in amino acids: CASSKPGQANNEQFF. CDR3 coding DNA: TGTGCCAGCAGCAAACCGGGACAGGCTAACAATGAGCAGTTCTTC.